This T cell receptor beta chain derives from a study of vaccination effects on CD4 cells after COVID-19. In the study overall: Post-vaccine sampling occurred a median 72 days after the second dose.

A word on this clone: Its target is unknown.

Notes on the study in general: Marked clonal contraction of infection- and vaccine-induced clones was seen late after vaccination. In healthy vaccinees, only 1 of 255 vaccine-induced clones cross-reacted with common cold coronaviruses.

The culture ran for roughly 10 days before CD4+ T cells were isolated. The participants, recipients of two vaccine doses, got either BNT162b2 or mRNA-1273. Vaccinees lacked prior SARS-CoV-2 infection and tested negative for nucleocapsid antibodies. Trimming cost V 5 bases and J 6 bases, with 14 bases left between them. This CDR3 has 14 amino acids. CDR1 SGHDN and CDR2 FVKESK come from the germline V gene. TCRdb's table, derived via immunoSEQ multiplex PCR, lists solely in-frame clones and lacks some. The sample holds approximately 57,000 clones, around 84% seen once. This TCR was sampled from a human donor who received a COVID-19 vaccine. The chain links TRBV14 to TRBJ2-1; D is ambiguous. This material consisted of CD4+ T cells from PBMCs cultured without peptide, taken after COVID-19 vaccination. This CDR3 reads CASSERLNPNEQFF. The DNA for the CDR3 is TGTGCCAGCAGCGAGAGGCTGAACCCCAATGAGCAGTTCTTC.